This T cell receptor (beta chain) was captured by sequencing in a study of early T cells in non-severe SARS-CoV-2 infection. Whole-study context: Chains were not paired, and sequencing was done on bulk RNA from unsorted whole blood. Study-level points and caveats: Matching against VDJdb likely underestimated virus-specific expansions, favoring anti-spike CD8.

The TCR library protocol was used to attach unique molecular identifiers. These identifiers were attached to individual cDNA molecules. TCRdb analysed the 5' RACE reads with MiXCR anew, one entry per CDR3 protein. The sample has about 77,000 distinct CDR3 sequences, 12% seen once; the top ten hold less than 20%. Details on this clonotype: Its antigen remains unknown.

Trimming pared 6 bases from V and 1 base from J, leaving 15 bases between. Germline V CDR1 and CDR2: MNHEY, SMNVEV (reference sequence). This CDR3 region has 15 residues. The chain couples TRBV27 to TRBJ1-1; TRBD1 might be the D (5 bases). This material consisted of whole blood, taken at baseline. The receptor was isolated from an adult who was a healthcare worker with PCR-confirmed SARS-CoV-2 infection or an uninfected control (not recorded which). The donor label of this sample is uncertain. CDR3 sequence reads: CASSWDARGNTEAFF. The CDR3 DNA follows: TGTGCCAGCAGCTGGGACGCCCGCGGGAACACTGAAGCTTTCTTT.